This T cell receptor (beta chain) was found in a study of Tregs in tolerant kidney transplant recipients. Study observations and caveats: Donor-specific Treg expansion exceeded global Treg expansion in tolerant patients, suggesting antigen drive.

Comment on this clone: Its specificity is unknown.

Germline CDR1 and CDR2: KGHSH and LQKENI. This CDR3 comprises 15 residues. V lost 2 bases to trimming and J lost 0 bases, with 8 bases between them. Repertoires were generated with immunoSEQ multiplex PCR, while TCRdb's copy carries only in-frame clones and drops some. Of about 77,000 clones listed, more than 95% were seen once; the top ten hold over 0.45%. This chain connects TRBV18 to TRBJ1-5; D unclear. The sequencing used CD4+ T cells from blood, collected before the transplant. The sequence was obtained from a human donor who received a combined kidney and bone marrow transplant. The CDR3 protein is CASSPSGDSNQPQHF. Written as DNA, the CDR3 is TGTGCCAGCTCACCATCGGGTGATAGCAATCAGCCCCAGCATTTT.